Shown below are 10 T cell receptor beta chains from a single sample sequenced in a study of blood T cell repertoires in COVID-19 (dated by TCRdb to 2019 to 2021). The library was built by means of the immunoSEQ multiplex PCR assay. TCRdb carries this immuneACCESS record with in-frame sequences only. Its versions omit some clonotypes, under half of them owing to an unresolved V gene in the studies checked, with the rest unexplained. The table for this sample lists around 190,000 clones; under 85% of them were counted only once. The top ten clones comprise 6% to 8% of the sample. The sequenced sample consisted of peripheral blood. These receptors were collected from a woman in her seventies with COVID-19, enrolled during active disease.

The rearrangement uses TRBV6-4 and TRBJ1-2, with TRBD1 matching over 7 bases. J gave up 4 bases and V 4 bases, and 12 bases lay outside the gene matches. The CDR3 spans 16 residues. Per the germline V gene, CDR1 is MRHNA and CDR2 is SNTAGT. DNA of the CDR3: TGTGCCAGCAGTGCCCTTGGGACAGACGGTAGCTATGGCTACACCTTC. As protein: CASSALGTDGSYGYTF.

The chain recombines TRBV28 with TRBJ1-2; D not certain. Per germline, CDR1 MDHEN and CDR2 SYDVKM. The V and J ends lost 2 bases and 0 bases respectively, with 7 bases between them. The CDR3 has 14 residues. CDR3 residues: CASSLPGTNYGYTF. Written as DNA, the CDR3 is TGTGCCAGCAGTTTACCGGGAACTAACTATGGCTACACCTTC.

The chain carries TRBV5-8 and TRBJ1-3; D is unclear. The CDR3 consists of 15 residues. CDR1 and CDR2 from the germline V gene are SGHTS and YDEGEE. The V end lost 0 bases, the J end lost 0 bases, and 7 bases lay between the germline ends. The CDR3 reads CASSLVVVSGNTIYF. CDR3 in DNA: TGTGCCAGCAGCTTGGTTGTCGTCTCTGGAAACACCATATATTTT.

In nucleotides, the CDR3 is TGTGCCAGCTCACCCGGACAGGCCTGGGGTAACACTGAAGCTTTCTTT. Translated, it gives CASSPGQAWGNTEAFF. The gene calls are TRBV18 and TRBJ1-1, with 7 bases fitting TRBD1. Germline V gene data show CDR1 as KGHSH and CDR2 as LQKENI. The ends lost 3 bases at V and 2 bases at J; junction bases unmatched: 9. The CDR3 covers 16 residues.

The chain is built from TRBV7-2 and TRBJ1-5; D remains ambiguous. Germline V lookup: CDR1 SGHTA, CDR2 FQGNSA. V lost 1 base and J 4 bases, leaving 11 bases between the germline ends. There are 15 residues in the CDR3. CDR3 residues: CASSLEGRVNQPQHF. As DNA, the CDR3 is TGTGCCAGCAGCTTAGAAGGGAGAGTGAATCAGCCCCAGCATTTT.

As DNA, the CDR3 is TGTGCCAGCAGCTTACAGACAGGGGGGCGGTATGGCTACACCTTC. Translated: CASSLQTGGRYGYTF. This chain uses TRBV7-6 with TRBJ1-2; 9 bases agree with TRBD1. The germline CDR1 and CDR2 sequences are SGHVS and FNYEAQ. V lost 2 bases and J lost 5; bases outside the gene matches: 6. The CDR3 has 15 residues.

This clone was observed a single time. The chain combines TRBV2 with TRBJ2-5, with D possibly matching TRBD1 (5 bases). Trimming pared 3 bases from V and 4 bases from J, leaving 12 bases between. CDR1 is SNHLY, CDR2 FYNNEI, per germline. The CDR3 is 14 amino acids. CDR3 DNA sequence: TGTGCCAGCAGTGACAGGGCCCCGGGAGAGACCCAGTACTTC. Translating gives CASSDRAPGETQYF. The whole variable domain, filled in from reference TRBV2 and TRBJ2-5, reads EPEVTQTPSHQVTQMGQEVILRCVPISNHLYFYWYRQILGQKVEFLVSFYNNEISEKSEIFDDQFSVERPDGSNFTLKIRSTKLEDSAMYFCASSDRAPGETQYFGPGTRLLVL.

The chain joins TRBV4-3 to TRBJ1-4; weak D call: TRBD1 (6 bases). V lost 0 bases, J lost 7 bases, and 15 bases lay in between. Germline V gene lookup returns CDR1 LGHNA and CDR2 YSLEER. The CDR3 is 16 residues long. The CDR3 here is CASSQEQGWLGEKLFF. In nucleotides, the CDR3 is TGCGCCAGCAGCCAAGAACAGGGCTGGTTGGGTGAAAAACTGTTTTTT.

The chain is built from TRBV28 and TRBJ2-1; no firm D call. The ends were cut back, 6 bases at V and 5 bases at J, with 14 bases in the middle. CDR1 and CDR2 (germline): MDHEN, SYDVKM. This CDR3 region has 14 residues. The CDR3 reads CASSPRTRHNEQFF. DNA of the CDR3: TGTGCCAGCAGCCCTAGAACAAGGCACAATGAGCAGTTCTTC.

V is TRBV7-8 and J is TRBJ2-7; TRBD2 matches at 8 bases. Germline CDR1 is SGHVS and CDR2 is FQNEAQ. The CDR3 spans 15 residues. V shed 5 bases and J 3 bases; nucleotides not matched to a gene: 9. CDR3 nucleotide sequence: TGTGCCAGCAGCCTCCAGACTAGCGTAGACTACGAGCAGTACTTC. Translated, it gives CASSLQTSVDYEQYF.